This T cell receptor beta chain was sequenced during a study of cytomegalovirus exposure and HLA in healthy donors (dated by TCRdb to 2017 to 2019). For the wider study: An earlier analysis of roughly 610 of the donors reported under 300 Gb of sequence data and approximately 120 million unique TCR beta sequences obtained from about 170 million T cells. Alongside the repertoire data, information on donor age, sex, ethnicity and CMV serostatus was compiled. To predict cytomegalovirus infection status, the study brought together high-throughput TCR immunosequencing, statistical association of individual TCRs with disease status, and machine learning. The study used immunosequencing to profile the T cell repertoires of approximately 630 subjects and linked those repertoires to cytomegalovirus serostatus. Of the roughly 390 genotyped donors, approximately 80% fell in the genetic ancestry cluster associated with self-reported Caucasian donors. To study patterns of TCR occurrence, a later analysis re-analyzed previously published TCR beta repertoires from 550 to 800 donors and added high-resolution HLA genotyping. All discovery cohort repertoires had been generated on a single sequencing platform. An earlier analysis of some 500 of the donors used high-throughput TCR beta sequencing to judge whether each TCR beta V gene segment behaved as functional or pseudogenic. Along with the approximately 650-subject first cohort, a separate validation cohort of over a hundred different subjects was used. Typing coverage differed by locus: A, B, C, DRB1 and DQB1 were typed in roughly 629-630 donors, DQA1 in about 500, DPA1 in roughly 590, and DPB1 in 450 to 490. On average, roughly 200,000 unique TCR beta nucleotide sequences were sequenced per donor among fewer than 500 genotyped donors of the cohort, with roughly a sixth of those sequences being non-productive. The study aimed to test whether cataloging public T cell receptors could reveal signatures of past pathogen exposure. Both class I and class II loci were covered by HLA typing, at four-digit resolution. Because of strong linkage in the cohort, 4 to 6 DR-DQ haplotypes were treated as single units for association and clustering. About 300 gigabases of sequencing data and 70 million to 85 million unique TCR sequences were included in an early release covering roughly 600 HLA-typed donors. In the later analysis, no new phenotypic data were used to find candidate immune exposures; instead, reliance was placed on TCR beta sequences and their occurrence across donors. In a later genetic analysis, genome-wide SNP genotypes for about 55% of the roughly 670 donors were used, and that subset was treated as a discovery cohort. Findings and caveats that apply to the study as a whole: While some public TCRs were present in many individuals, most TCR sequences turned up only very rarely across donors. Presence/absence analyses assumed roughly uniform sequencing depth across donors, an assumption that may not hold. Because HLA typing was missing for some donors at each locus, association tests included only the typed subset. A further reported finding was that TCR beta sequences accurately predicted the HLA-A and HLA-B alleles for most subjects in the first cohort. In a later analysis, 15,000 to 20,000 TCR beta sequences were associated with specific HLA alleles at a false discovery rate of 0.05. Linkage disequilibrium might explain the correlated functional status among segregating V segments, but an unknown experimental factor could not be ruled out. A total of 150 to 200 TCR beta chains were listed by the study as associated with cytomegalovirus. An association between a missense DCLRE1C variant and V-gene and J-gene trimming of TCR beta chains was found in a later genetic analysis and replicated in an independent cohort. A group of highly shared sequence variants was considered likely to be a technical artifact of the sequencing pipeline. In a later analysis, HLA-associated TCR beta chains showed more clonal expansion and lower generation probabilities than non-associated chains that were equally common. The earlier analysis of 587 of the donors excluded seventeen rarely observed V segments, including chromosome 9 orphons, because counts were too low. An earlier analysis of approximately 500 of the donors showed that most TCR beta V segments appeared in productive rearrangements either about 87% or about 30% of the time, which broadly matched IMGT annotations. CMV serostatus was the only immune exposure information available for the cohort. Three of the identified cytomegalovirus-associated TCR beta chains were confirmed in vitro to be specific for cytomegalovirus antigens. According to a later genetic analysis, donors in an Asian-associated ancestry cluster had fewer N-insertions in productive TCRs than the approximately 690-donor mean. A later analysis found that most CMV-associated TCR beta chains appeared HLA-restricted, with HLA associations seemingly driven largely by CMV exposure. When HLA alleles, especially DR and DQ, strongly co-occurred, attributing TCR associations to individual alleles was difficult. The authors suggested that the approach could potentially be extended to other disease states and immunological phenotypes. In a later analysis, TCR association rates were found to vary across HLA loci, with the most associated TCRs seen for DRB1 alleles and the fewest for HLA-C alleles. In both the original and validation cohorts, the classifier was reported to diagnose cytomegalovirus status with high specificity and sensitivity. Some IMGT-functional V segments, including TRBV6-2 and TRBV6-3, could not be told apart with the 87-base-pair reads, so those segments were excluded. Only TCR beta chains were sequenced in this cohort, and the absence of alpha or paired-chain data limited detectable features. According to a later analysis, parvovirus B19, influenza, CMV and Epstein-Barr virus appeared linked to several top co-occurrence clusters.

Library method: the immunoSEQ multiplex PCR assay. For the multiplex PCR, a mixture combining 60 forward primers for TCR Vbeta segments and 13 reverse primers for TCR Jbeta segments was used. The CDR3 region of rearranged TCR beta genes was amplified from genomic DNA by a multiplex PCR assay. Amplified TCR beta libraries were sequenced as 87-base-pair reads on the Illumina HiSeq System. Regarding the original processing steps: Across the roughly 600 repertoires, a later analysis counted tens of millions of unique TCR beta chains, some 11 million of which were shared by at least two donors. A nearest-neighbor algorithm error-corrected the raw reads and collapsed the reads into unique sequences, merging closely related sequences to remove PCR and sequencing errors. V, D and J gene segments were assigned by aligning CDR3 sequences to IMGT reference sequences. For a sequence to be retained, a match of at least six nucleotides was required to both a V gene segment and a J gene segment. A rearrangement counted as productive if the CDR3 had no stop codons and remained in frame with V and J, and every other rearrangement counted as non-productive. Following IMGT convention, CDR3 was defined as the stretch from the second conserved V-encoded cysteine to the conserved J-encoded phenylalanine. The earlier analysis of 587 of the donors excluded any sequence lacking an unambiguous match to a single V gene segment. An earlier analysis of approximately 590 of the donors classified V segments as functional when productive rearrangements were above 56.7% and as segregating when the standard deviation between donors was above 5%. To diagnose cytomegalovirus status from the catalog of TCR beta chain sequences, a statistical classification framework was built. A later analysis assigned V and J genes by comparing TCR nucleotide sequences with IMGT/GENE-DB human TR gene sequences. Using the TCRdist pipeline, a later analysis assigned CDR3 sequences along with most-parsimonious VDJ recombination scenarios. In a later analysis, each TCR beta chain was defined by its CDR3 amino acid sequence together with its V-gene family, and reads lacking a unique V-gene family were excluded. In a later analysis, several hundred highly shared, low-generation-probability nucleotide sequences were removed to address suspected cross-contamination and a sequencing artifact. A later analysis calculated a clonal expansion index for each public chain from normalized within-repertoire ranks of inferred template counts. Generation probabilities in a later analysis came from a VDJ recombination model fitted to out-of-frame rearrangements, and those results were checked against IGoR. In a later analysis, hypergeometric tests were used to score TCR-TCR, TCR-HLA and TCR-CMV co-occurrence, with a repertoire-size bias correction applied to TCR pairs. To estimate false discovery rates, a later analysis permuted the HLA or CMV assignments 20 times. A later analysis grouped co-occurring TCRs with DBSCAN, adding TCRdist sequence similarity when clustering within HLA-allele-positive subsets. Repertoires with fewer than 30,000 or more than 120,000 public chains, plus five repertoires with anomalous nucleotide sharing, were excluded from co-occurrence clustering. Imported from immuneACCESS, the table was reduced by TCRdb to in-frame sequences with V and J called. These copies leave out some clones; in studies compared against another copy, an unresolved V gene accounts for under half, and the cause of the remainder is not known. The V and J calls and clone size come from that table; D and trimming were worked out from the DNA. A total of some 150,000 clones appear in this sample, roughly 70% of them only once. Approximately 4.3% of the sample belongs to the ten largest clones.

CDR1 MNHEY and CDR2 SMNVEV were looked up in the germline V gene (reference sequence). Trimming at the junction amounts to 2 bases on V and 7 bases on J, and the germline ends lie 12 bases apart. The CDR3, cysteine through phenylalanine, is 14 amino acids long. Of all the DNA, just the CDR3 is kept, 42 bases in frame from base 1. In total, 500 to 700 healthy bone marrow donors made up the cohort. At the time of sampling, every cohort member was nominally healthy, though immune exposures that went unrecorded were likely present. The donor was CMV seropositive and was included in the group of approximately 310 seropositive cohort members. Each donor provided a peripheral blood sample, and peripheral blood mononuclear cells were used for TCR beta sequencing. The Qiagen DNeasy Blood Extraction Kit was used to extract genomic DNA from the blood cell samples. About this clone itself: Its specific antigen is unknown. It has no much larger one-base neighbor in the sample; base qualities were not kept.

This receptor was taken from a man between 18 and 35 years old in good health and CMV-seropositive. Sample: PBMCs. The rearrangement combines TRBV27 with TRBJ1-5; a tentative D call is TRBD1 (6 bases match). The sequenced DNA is TGTGCCAGCAGTTTACTGGGGGCTGACCAGCCCCAGCATTTT. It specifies CASSLLGADQPQHF.